This T cell receptor beta chain was sequenced for a study of PD-1 blockade in classical Hodgkin lymphoma (dated by TCRdb to 2018 to 2021). Regarding the complete study: Nivolumab dosing was 3 mg/kg intravenously every 2 weeks, continuing until either disease progression or unacceptable toxicity. To define a peripheral blood immune signature of response to PD-1 blockade in classical Hodgkin lymphoma, the study combined TCR beta sequencing with CyTOF.

Points the paper makes about the study in general: CD4+ but not CD8+ TCR diversity rose significantly by C4D1 (p=0.0027 vs p=0.16), most apparent in complete responders (p=0.02). Only a single clinical trial cohort was studied, and what caused the repertoire differences, possibly disease activity or prior therapy, remained undefined. Patients starting nivolumab less than 1 year after ASCT had lower diversity and were excluded from later analyses to avoid confounding by immune reconstitution. Trial patients with a complete response had baseline diversity similar to that of newly diagnosed patients, while partial responders and progressors had significantly lower diversity. Baseline TCR diversity was reported to be lower in newly diagnosed patients than in healthy donors and to be lower still in relapsed/refractory patients.

The Qiagen DNeasy kit was used to extract genomic DNA from unsorted PBMCs and from the negatively selected CD4+ and CD8+ fractions. Using primers that anneal to V and J segments, immunoSEQ multiplex PCR amplified the TCR beta CDR3 regions. Amplification bias was minimized using a synthetic immune receptor repertoire, and residual bias was removed computationally after sequencing. In the authors' own workflow: Custom Python scripts were used to quantify repertoire diversity as the Shannon entropy index. Unsorted, CD4+ and CD8+ repertoires were examined separately, except in combined analyses, for which CD4+ and CD8+ sequences were merged in silico. Clonal expansion was defined as at least a 2-fold frequency increase after treatment relative to C1D1, with a pseudocount of 0.5 for undetected baseline clones. Singleton clones were defined as clones with 0 or 1 copy at C1D1, and non-singleton clones were defined as clones with 2 or more copies. Clones expanded in unsorted samples were assigned a CD4+, CD8+ or unknown annotation through matching of protein sequences in sorted samples from the same patient. Wilcoxon tests on paired samples were used to test diversity changes from C1D1 to C4D1. As stored in TCRdb, this immuneACCESS dataset retains in-frame rearrangements with V and J assigned. A fraction of the clones does not appear; measured against another copy, unresolved V genes explain less than half of the discrepancy, and the remainder lacks a known reason. That table is the source of V, J and clone size, and D and trimming were worked out from the DNA. Recorded for this sample are tens of thousands of clones; less than 75% of them occurred a single time. Of the sample, roughly 21% falls within the top ten clones.

The label giving this sample's time point can be read as: cycle 4 day 1 (C4D1), after 6 weeks of nivolumab. Every trial patient had relapsed following autologous stem cell transplantation, and prior brentuximab vedotin exposure was what differed among cohorts A, B and C. A total of 50 to 70 patients with relapsed/refractory classical Hodgkin lymphoma made up the trial cohort, and each patient's best overall response was complete response, partial response or progressive disease. Trial patients were treated with single-agent nivolumab in the multi-cohort phase II CheckMate 205 trial. An independent review committee assessed best overall response by applying the 2007 International Working Group response criteria. Trial PBMCs were obtained immediately prior to nivolumab initiation (C1D1) and on therapy at cycle 2 day 1 and cycle 4 day 1. Peripheral blood was collected in 8 mL Vacutainer Cell Preparation Tubes, from which PBMCs were isolated by centrifugation and then cryopreserved.

V is pared back by 2 bases and J by 3 bases, with 0 bases lying between the germline termini. From the germline V gene, CDR1 is SGHRS and CDR2 is YFSETQ. Spanning cysteine to phenylalanine, the CDR3 consists of 11 amino acids. Only the CDR3 DNA stays, 33 bases, in frame from base 1. Concerning this clone: The specificity of this receptor is unknown. The input lacks base qualities; no much larger clone sits a single base away.

The receptor's source is a human donor with classical Hodgkin lymphoma. The chain couples TRBV5-1 to TRBJ2-1; a confident D gene designation cannot be given. Sequencing was performed on peripheral blood mononuclear cells (PBMCs), taken before the fourth cycle of nivolumab. The DNA reads as follows: TGCGCCAGCAGCTTCTACAATGAGCAGTTCTTC. Its translation is CASSFYNEQFF.